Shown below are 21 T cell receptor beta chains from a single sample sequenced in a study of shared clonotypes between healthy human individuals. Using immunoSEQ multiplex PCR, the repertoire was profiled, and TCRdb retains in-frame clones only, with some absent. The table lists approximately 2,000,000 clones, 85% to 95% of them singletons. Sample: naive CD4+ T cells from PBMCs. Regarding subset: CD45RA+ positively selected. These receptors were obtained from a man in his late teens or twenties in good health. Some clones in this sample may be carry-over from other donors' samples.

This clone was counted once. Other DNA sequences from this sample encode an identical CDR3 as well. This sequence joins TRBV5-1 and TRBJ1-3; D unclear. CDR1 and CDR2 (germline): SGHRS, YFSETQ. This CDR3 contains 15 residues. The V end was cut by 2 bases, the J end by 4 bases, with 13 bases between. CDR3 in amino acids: CASSLGPLGGNTIYF. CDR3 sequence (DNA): TGCGCCAGCAGCTTAGGCCCCCTGGGAGGAAACACCATATATTTT.

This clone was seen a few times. As DNA, the CDR3 is TGTGCCACCAGCAGAGACGGAGCGGCCTACAATGAGCAGTTCTTC. It encodes CATSRDGAAYNEQFF. The chain uses TRBV15 and TRBJ2-1, with D possibly TRBD2 on 5 matching bases. In germline, CDR1 is LNHNV, CDR2 YYDKDF (reference sequence). V was trimmed by 0 bases and J by 2 bases, leaving 8 bases between them. The CDR3 runs to 15 residues.

This chain's CDR3 is CASSFLGGSSYNEQFF. The DNA for the CDR3 is TGTGCCAGCAGCTTTCTGGGGGGAAGCTCCTACAATGAGCAGTTCTTC. The V gene is TRBV7-2, the J gene TRBJ2-1; tentatively, D is TRBD2 (6 bases). The CDR3 loop spans 16 amino acids. Germline-derived CDR1 and CDR2 are SGHTA and FQGNSA. Trimming cost V 3 bases and J 0 bases, with 12 bases left between them.

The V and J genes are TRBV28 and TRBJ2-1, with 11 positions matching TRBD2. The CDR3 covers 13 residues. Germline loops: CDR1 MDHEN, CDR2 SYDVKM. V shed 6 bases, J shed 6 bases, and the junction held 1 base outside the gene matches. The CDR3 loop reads CASRLAGANEQFF. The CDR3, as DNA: TGTGCCAGCAGACTAGCGGGGGCCAATGAGCAGTTCTTC.

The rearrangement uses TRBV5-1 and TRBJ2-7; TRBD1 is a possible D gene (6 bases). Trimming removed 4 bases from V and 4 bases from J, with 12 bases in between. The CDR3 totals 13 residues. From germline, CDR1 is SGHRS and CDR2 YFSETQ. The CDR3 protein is CASSLTDRYEQYF. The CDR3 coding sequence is TGCGCCAGCAGCCTCACTGACAGGTACGAGCAGTACTTC. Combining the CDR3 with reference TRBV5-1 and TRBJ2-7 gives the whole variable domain KAGVTQTPRYLIKTRGQQVTLSCSPISGHRSVSWYQQTPGQGLQFLFEYFSETQRNKGNFPGRFSGRQFSNSRSEMNVSTLELGDSALYLCASSLTDRYEQYFGPGTRLTVT.

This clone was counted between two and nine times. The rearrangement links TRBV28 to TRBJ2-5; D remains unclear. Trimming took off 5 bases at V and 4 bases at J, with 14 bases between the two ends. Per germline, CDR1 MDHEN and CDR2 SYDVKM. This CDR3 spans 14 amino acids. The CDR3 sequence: CASSPGPPRETQYF. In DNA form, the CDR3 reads TGTGCCAGCAGTCCTGGTCCCCCGCGAGAGACCCAGTACTTC.

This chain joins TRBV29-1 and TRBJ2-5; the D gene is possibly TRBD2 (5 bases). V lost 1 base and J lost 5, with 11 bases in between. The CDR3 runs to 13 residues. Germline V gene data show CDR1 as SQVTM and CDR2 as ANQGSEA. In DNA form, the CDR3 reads TGCAGCGTTGAAGTCCTAGCTGTGGAGACCCAGTACTTC. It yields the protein CSVEVLAVETQYF.

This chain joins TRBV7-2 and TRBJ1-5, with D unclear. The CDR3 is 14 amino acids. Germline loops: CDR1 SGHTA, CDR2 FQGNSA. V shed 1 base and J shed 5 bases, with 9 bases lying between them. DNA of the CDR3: TGTGCCAGCAGCTTAGAGGCAGCCTATCAGCCCCAGCATTTT. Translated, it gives CASSLEAAYQPQHF.

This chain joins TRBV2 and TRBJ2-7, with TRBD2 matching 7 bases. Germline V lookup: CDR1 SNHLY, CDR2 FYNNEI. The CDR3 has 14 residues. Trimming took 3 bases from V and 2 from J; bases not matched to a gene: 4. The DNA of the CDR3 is TGTGCCAGCAGTGAGCAGGGAGGGACCTACGAGCAGTACTTC. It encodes CASSEQGGTYEQYF.

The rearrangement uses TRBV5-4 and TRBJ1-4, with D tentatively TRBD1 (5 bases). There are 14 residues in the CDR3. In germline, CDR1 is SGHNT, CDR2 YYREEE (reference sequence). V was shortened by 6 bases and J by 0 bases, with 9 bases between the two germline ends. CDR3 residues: CASTQGATNEKLFF. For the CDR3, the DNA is TGTGCCAGCACCCAGGGCGCAACTAATGAAAAACTGTTTTTT.

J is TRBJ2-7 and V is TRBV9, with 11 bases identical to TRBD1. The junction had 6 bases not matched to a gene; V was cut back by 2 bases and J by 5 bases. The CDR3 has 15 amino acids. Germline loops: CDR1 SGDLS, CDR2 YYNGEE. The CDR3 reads CASSVRTGGFNEQYF. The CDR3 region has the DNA TGTGCCAGCAGCGTTCGGACAGGGGGCTTCAACGAGCAGTACTTC. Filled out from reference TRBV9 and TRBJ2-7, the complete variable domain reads DSGVTQTPKHLITATGQRVTLRCSPRSGDLSVYWYQQSLDQGLQFLIQYYNGEERAKGNILERFSAQQFPDLHSELNLSSLELGDSALYFCASSVRTGGFNEQYFGPGTRLTVT.

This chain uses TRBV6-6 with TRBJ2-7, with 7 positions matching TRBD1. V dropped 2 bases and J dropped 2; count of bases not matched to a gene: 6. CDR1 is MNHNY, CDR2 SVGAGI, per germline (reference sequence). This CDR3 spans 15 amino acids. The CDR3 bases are TGTGCCAGCAGTTACCCCGGGACAGAAGCCTACGAGCAGTACTTC. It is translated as CASSYPGTEAYEQYF.

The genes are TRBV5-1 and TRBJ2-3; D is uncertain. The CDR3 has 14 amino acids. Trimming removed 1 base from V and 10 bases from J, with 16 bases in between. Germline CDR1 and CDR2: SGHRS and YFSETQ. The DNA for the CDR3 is TGCGCCAGCAGCTTGTTTTCGTCTCCCGAAGCGCAGTATTTT. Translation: CASSLFSSPEAQYF.

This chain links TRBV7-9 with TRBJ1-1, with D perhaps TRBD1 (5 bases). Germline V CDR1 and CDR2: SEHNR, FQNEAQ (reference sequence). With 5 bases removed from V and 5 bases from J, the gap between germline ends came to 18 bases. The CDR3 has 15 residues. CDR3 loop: CASSPGGIWETEAFF. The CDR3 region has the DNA TGTGCCAGCAGCCCCGGGGGGATATGGGAGACTGAAGCTTTCTTT.

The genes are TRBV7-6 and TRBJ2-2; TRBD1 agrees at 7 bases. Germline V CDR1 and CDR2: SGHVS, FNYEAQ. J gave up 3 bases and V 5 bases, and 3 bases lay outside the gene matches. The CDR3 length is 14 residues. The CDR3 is CASSADRDTGELFF. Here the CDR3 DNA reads TGTGCCAGCAGCGCAGACAGGGACACCGGGGAGCTGTTTTTT. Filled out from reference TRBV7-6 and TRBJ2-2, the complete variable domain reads GAGVSQSPRYKVTKRGQDVALRCDPISGHVSLYWYRQALGQGPEFLTYFNYEAQQDKSGLPNDRFSAERPEGSISTLTIQRTEQRDSAMYRCASSADRDTGELFFGEGSRLTVL.

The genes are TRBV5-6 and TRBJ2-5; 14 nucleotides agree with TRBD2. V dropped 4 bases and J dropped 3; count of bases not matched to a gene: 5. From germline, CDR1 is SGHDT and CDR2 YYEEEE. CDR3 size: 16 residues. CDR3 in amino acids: CASSGEGLAGEETQYF. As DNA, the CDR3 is TGTGCCAGCAGCGGAGAGGGACTAGCGGGAGAAGAGACCCAGTACTTC.

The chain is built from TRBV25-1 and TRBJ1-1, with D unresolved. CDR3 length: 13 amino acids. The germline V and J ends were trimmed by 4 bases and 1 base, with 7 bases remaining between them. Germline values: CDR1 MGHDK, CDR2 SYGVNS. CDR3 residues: CASSAEWNTEAFF. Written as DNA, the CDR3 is TGTGCCAGCAGTGCAGAGTGGAACACTGAAGCTTTCTTT.

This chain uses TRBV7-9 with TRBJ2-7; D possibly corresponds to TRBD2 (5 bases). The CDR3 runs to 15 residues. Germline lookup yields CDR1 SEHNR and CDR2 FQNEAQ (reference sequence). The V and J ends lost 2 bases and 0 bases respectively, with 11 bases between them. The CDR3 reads CASSLRRQSSYEQYF. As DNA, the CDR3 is TGTGCCAGCAGCTTAAGGAGGCAGTCCTCCTACGAGCAGTACTTC.

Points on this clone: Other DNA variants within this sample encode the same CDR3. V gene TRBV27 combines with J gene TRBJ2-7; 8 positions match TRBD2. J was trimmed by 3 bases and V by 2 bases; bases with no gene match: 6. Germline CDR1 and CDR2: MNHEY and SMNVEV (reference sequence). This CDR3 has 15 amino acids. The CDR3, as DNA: TGTGCCAGCAGTTTAAGCGGGAGAAGCAGCTACGAGCAGTACTTC. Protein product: CASSLSGRSSYEQYF.

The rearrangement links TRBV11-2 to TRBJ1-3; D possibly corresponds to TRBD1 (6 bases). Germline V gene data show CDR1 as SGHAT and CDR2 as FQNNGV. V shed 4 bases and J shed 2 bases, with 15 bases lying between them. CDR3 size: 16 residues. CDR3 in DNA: TGTGCCAGCAGCTCTGTCAGGGGACTAACTGGAAACACCATATATTTT. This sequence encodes CASSSVRGLTGNTIYF.

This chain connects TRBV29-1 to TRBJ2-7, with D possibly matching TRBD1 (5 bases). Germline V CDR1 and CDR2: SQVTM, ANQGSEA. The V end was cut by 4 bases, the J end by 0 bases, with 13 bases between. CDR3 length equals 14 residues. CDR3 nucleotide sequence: TGCAGCGTTGGGGGCTCCTACCTCTCCTACGAGCAGTACTTC. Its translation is CSVGGSYLSYEQYF.